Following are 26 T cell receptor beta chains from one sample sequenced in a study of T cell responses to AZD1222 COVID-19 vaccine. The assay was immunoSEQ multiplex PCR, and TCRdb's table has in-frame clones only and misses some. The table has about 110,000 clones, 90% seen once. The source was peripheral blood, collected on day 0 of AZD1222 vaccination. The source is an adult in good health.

CDR3 nucleotides: TGTGCCAGTAGTGTTAGCGGGAGGGGGGATACGCAGTATTTT. Amino acid sequence: CASSVSGRGDTQYF. This chain joins TRBV19 and TRBJ2-3, with 11 nucleotides matching TRBD2. The ends lost 5 bases at V and 6 bases at J; junction bases unmatched: 4. This CDR3 is 14 amino acids long. The germline gives CDR1 LNHDA, CDR2 SQIVND (reference sequence).

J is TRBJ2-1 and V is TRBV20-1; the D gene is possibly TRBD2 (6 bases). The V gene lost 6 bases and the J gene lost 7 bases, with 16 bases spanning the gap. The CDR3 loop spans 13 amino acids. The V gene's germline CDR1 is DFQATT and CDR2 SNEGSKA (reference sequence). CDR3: CSASGGSRNEQFF. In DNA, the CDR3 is TGCAGTGCGAGTGGGGGGAGCAGAAATGAGCAGTTCTTC.

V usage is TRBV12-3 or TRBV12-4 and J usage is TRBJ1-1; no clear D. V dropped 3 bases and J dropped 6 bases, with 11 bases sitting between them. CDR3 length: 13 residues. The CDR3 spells CASSLKGKAEAFF. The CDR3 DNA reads TGTGCCAGCAGTTTGAAAGGGAAGGCTGAAGCTTTCTTT.

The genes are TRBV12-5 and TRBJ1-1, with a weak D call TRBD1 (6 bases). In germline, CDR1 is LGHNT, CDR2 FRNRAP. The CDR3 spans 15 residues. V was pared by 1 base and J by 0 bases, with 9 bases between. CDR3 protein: CASGLGDIMNTEAFF. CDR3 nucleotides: TGTGCTAGTGGTTTGGGGGACATCATGAACACTGAAGCTTTCTTT.

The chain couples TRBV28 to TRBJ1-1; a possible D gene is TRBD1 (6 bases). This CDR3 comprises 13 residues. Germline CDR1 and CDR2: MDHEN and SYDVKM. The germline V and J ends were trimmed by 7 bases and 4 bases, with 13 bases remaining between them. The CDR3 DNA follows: TGTGCCAGCATCATCAGGGGTCGCACTGAAGCTTTCTTT. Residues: CASIIRGRTEAFF.

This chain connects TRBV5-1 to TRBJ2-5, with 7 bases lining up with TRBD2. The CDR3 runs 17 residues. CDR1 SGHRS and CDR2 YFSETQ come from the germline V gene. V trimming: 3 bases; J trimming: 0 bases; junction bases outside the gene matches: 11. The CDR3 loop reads CASSSPPFLADQETQYF. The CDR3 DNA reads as TGCGCCAGCAGCTCCCCACCCTTTCTAGCGGACCAAGAGACCCAGTACTTC.

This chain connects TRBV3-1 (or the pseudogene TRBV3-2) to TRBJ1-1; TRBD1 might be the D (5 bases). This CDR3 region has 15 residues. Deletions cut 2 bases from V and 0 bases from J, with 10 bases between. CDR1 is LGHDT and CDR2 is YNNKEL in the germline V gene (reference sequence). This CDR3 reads CASSQRGRMNTEAFF. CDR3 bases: TGTGCCAGCAGCCAAAGGGGTAGAATGAACACTGAAGCTTTCTTT.

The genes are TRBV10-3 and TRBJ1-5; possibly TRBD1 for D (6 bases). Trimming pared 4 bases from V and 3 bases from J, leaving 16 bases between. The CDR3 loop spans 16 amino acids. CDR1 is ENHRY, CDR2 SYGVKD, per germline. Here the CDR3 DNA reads TGTGCCATCAGTGGACAGGCTGCTCAGGACAATCAGCCCCAGCATTTT. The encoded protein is CAISGQAAQDNQPQHF.

For the CDR3, the DNA is TGTGCCAGCAGCCAAGTTTCCAGCCCTTCTAGCGGGAGGATTGACAATGAGCAGTTCTTC. It encodes CASSQVSSPSSGRIDNEQFF. The chain uses TRBV4-2 and TRBJ2-1; the match to TRBD2 covers 11 bases. V was clipped by 1 base and J by 5 bases; unmatched bases: 16. This CDR3 comprises 20 residues. Looked up from germline, CDR1 is LGHNA and CDR2 is YNFKEQ.

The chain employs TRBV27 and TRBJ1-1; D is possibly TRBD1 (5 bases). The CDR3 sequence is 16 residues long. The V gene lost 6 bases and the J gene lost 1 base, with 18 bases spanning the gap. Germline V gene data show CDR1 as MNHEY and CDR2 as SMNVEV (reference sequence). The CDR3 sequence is CASRVVSPGGNTEAFF. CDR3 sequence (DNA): TGTGCCAGCAGGGTTGTCTCGCCCGGGGGGAACACTGAAGCTTTCTTT.

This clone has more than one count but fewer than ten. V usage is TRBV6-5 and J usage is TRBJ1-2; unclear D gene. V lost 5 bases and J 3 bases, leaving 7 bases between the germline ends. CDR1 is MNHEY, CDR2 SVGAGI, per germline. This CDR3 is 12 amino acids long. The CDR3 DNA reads TGTGCCAGCAGTACACCCGACTATGGCTACACCTTC. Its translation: CASSTPDYGYTF.

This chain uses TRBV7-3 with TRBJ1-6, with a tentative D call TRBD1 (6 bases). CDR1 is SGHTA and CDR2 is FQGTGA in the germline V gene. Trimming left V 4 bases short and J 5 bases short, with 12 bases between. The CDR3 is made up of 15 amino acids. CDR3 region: CASSYLGQNNSPLHF. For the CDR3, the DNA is TGTGCCAGCAGCTACTTGGGACAAAATAATTCACCCCTCCACTTT.

The CDR3 loop reads CASSSGTGYSYGYTF. The DNA of the CDR3 is TGTGCCAGCAGCTCCGGGACAGGGTATAGCTATGGCTACACCTTC. The chain carries TRBV7-2 and TRBJ1-2; TRBD1 matches 9 bases. In germline, CDR1 is SGHTA, CDR2 FQGNSA. V dropped 4 bases and J dropped 4; count of bases not matched to a gene: 7. The CDR3 consists of 15 residues.

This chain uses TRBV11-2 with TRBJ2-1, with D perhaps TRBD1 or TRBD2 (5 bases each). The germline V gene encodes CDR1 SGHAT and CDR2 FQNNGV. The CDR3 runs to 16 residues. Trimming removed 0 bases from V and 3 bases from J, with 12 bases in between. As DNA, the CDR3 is TGTGCCAGCAGCTTAGACACTAGGGGCCACTACAATGAGCAGTTCTTC. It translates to CASSLDTRGHYNEQFF.

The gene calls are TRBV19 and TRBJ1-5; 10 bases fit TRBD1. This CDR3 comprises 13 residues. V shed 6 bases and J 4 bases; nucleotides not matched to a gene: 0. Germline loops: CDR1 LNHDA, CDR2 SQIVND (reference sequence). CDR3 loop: CASRDRGNQPQHF. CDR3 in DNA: TGTGCCAGTAGGGACAGGGGGAATCAGCCCCAGCATTTT.

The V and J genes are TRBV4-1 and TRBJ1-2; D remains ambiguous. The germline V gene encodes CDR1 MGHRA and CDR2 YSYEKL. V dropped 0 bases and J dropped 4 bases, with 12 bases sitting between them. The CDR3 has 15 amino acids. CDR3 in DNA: TGCGCCAGCAGCCAAGATGAGCTGGGAATCTATGGCTACACCTTC. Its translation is CASSQDELGIYGYTF.

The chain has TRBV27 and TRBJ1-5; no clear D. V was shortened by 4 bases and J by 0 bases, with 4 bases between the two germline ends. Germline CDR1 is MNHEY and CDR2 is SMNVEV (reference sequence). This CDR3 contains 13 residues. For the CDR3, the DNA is TGTGCCAGCAGTTCCGATAGCAATCAGCCCCAGCATTTT. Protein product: CASSSDSNQPQHF.

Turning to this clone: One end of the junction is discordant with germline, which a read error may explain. Here the CDR3 reads CASSERTRSSHRDF. CDR3 bases: TGCGCCAGCAGTGAAAGAACCAGGTCCAGCCACAGGGACTTC. The chain combines TRBV10-1 with TRBJ2-4; a weak D match, TRBD1 (6 bases). This CDR3 is 14 amino acids long. Germline V gene sequence: CDR1 WNHNN, CDR2 SYGVQD (reference sequence).

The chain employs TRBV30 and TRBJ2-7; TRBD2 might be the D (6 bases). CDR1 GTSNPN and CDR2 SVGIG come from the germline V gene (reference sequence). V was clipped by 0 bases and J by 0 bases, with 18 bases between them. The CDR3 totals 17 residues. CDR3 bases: TGTGCCTGGAGTGTACGTCGGGGGAGCCCCAGCTCCTACGAGCAGTACTTC. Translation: CAWSVRRGSPSSYEQYF.

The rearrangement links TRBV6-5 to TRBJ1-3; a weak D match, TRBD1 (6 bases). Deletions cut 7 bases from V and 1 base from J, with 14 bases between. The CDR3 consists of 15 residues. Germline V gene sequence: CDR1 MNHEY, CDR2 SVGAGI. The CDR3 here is CASTRGGGSGNTIYF. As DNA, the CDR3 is TGTGCCAGCACCAGGGGAGGGGGGTCTGGAAACACCATATATTTT.

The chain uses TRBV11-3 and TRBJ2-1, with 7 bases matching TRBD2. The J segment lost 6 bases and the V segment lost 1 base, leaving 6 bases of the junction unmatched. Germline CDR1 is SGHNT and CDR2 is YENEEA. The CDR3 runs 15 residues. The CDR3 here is CASSLGLAARNEQFF. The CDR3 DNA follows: TGTGCCAGCAGCTTAGGGCTAGCGGCCCGCAATGAGCAGTTCTTC. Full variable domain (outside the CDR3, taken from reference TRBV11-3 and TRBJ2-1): EAGVVQSPRYKIIEKKQPVAFWCNPISGHNTLYWYLQNLGQGPELLIRYENEEAVDDSQLPKDRFSAERLKGVDSTLKIQPAELGDSAVYLCASSLGLAARNEQFFGPGTRLTVL.

Here the CDR3 reads CASSLVGSNQPQHF. CDR3 bases: TGTGCCAGCAGCTTGGTTGGCAGTAATCAGCCCCAGCATTTT. The chain recombines TRBV5-6 with TRBJ1-5; no firm D call. From germline, CDR1 is SGHDT and CDR2 YYEEEE. This CDR3 is 14 amino acids long. Trimming left V 0 bases short and J 4 bases short, with 8 bases between.

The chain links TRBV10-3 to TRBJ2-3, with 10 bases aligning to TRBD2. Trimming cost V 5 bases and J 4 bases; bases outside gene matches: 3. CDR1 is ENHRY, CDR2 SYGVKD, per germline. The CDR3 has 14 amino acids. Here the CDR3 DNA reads TGTGCCATCAGTCCCGGGACTAGCGCAGATACGCAGTATTTT. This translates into CAISPGTSADTQYF.

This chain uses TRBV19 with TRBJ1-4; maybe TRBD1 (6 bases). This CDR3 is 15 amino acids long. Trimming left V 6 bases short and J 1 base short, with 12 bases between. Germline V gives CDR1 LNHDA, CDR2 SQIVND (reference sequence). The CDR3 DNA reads TGTGCCAGTAGAGACAGGCGGGAAACTAATGAAAAACTGTTTTTT. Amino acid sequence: CASRDRRETNEKLFF.

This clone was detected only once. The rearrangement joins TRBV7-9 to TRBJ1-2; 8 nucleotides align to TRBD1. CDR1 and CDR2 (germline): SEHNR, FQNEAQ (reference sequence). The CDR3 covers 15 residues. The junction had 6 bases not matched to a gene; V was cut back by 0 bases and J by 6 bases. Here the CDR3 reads CASSLAQGAVNGYTF. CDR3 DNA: TGTGCCAGCAGCTTAGCCCAGGGGGCGGTTAATGGCTACACCTTC.

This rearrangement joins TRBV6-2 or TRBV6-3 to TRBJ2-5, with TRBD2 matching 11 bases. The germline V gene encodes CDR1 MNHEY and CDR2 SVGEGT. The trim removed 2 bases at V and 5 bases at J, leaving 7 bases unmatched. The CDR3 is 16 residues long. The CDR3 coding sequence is TGTGCCAGCAGTTACGGATCTAGCGGGAGGAGGGAGACCCAGTACTTC. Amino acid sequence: CASSYGSSGRRETQYF.